These 3 T cell receptor beta chains were all obtained from the same sample, sequenced in a study of OX40 agonist ivuxolimab in advanced cancers. The table came from immunoSEQ multiplex PCR; TCRdb's copy has only in-frame clones and leaves some out. The sample shows about 84,000 clones, 89% of them seen only once. The sample here was CD4+ or CD8+ T cells sorted from blood, taken in a trial of the OX40 agonist ivuxolimab. Receptors were obtained from an adult with an advanced solid tumor such as melanoma, head and neck, liver or kidney cancer.

The chain employs TRBV11-2 and TRBJ2-1; perhaps D is TRBD1 or TRBD2 (5 bases each). CDR3 size: 14 residues. Trimming took 0 bases from V and 7 from J, leaving 10 bases between them. Per germline, CDR1 SGHAT and CDR2 FQNNGV. The CDR3 loop is CASSLDRGVNEQFF. The CDR3, as DNA: TGTGCCAGCAGCTTAGATCGAGGGGTAAATGAGCAGTTCTTC.

The V call is TRBV9, the J call TRBJ1-5; D might be TRBD1 (5 bases). Between the trimmed V and J ends, which lost 2 bases and 0 bases, there was a span of 9 bases. CDR3 length: 15 amino acids. CDR1 SGDLS and CDR2 YYNGEE come from the germline V gene. In DNA, the CDR3 is TGTGCCAGCAGCGTTGTCAGGGATAGCAATCAGCCCCAGCATTTT. Translating it yields CASSVVRDSNQPQHF.

This clone was seen a single time. The V gene is TRBV7-9, the J gene TRBJ1-1; a weak D match, TRBD1 (5 bases). The CDR3 totals 14 residues. Germline V gene lookup returns CDR1 SEHNR and CDR2 FQNEAQ (reference sequence). V was clipped by 5 bases and J by 8 bases, with 18 bases between them. CDR3 amino acids: CASSMNRDVEEAFF. The CDR3 coding sequence is TGTGCCAGCAGCATGAACCGGGACGTAGAAGAAGCTTTCTTT.